One and the same sample provided the 20 T cell receptor beta chains below, sequenced in a study of blood T cell repertoires in COVID-19. Method: immunoSEQ multiplex PCR; TCRdb's copy keeps in-frame clones and lacks some. The table lists approximately 230,000 clones, more than 80% of them singletons. The specimen sequenced was peripheral blood. These receptors originate from a man aged 25 to 45 who had recovered from COVID-19.

The chain links TRBV4-1 to TRBJ2-1; unclear D gene. Trimming took 0 bases from V and 9 from J, leaving 18 bases between them. The length of the CDR3 is 16 residues. CDR1 is MGHRA, CDR2 YSYEKL, per germline. The CDR3 here is CASSQDRGGSYSEQFF. CDR3 bases: TGCGCCAGCAGCCAAGATCGAGGCGGATCGTACTCTGAGCAGTTCTTC.

Written as DNA, the CDR3 is TGTGCCAGCAGTTGGATCGGGGGTGGGGACACCGGGGAGCTGTTTTTT. Protein: CASSWIGGGDTGELFF. J is TRBJ2-2 and V is TRBV6-6, with D perhaps TRBD2 (6 bases). Germline CDR1 MNHNY, CDR2 SVGAGI (reference sequence). This CDR3 comprises 16 residues. V was pared by 4 bases and J by 3 bases, with 15 bases between.

The V and J genes are TRBV4-1 and TRBJ1-4; no firm D call. The V gene's germline CDR1 is MGHRA and CDR2 YSYEKL. Trimming shortened V by 7 bases and J by 6 bases, and 18 bases separated the two germline ends. This CDR3 spans 15 amino acids. In DNA form, the CDR3 reads TGCGCCAGCACCAATGACCCCGGGGTCGATGAAAAACTGTTTTTT. Protein sequence: CASTNDPGVDEKLFF.

V usage is TRBV3-1 (or the pseudogene TRBV3-2) and J usage is TRBJ2-7; no definite D call. CDR1 is LGHDT, CDR2 YNNKEL, per germline (reference sequence). The CDR3 covers 14 residues. The V gene lost 1 base and the J gene lost 0 bases, with 7 bases spanning the gap. CDR3 DNA: TGTGCCAGCAGCCAAGGGAGAAGCTCCTACGAGCAGTACTTC. Its translation: CASSQGRSSYEQYF.

The chain couples TRBV5-1 to TRBJ2-7; 7 nucleotides match TRBD1. Trimming took 2 bases from V and 2 from J; bases not matched to a gene: 10. CDR3 size: 16 residues. Germline V gives CDR1 SGHRS, CDR2 YFSETQ. The CDR3 reads CASSLGPRQGAYEQYF. DNA for the CDR3: TGCGCCAGCAGCTTAGGGCCCCGCCAGGGGGCCTACGAGCAGTACTTC.

The rearrangement joins TRBV6-2 or TRBV6-3 to TRBJ1-5; 9 bases match TRBD1. Germline values: CDR1 MNHEY, CDR2 SVGEGT. The CDR3 spans 15 residues. V dropped 6 bases and J dropped 6; count of bases not matched to a gene: 9. Here the CDR3 DNA reads TGTGCCAGCAGCCTAGACAGGGGGGTGAGTCAGCCCCAGCATTTT. Its protein is CASSLDRGVSQPQHF.

The rearrangement links TRBV19 to TRBJ1-2, with TRBD1 matching over 9 bases. The germline CDR1 and CDR2 sequences are LNHDA and SQIVND (reference sequence). Trimming cost V 5 bases and J 6 bases; bases outside gene matches: 25. This CDR3 contains 20 residues. The CDR3, as DNA: TGTGCCAGTAGTCCCGGTAGGGACAGGGTGATTTTCCGTCACGAGGATGGCTACACCTTC. Its protein product is CASSPGRDRVIFRHEDGYTF.

The genes are TRBV27 and TRBJ2-7; D is possibly TRBD2 (6 bases). The CDR3 consists of 14 residues. The V end lost 6 bases, the J end lost 4 bases, and 16 bases lay between the germline ends. Germline V gene data show CDR1 as MNHEY and CDR2 as SMNVEV (reference sequence). The CDR3 here is CASSPALAGYEQYF. The CDR3 DNA sequence: TGTGCCAGCAGCCCCGCCTTGGCGGGGTACGAGCAGTACTTC.

The CDR3 here is CASRARTDTQYF. CDR3 sequence (DNA): TGTGCCAGTAGAGCCAGGACAGATACGCAGTATTTT. The chain is built from TRBV6-5 and TRBJ2-3; no firm D call. Trimming left V 9 bases short and J 3 bases short, with 10 bases between. Looked up from germline, CDR1 is MNHEY and CDR2 is SVGAGI. There are 12 residues in the CDR3.

In this sample, this clone turned up once. The chain uses TRBV2 and TRBJ1-1; tentatively, D is TRBD1 (5 bases). Trimming removed 6 bases at V and 1 base at J, with 9 bases between. The CDR3 extends over 13 amino acids. Germline V gives CDR1 SNHLY, CDR2 FYNNEI. The CDR3 sequence: CASRGGQNTEAFF. CDR3 bases: TGTGCCAGCAGGGGCGGACAGAACACTGAAGCTTTCTTT.

The chain employs TRBV7-9 and TRBJ2-5; 9 bases align to TRBD2. Germline loops: CDR1 SEHNR, CDR2 FQNEAQ (reference sequence). This CDR3 region has 15 residues. J was trimmed by 5 bases and V by 3 bases; bases with no gene match: 7. The CDR3: CASSLVLAGYETQYF. The CDR3 DNA follows: TGTGCCAGCAGCTTGGTTCTAGCGGGGTATGAGACCCAGTACTTC. Combining the CDR3 with reference TRBV7-9 and TRBJ2-5 gives the whole variable domain DTGVSQNPRHKITKRGQNVTFRCDPISEHNRLYWYRQTLGQGPEFLTYFQNEAQLEKSRLLSDRFSAERPKGSFSTLEIQRTEQGDSAMYLCASSLVLAGYETQYFGPGTRLLVL.

J is TRBJ1-2 and V is TRBV15; D might be TRBD1 (5 bases). Germline lookup yields CDR1 LNHNV and CDR2 YYDKDF (reference sequence). Trimming pared 0 bases from V and 10 bases from J, leaving 9 bases between. The CDR3 has 12 residues. The CDR3 spells CATSRERGDYTF. CDR3 nucleotides: TGTGCCACCAGCAGAGAAAGGGGCGACTACACCTTC.

V is TRBV5-1 and J is TRBJ1-1; D perhaps matches TRBD1 (6 bases). CDR3 length: 16 residues. The V end lost 8 bases, the J end lost 2 bases, and 22 bases lay between the germline ends. CDR1 SGHRS and CDR2 YFSETQ come from the germline V gene. The CDR3 DNA reads as TGCGCCAGTATCCCTAACCCCGACAGGCGCAACACTGAAGCTTTCTTT. It specifies CASIPNPDRRNTEAFF.

The chain combines TRBV12-3 or TRBV12-4 with TRBJ1-2; 10 bases map to TRBD1. Unmatched junction bases numbered 5, after V lost 8 bases and J lost 5 bases. The CDR3 consists of 13 residues. CDR3 nucleotides: TGTGCCAGCGTCAGACAGGGGGCATATGGCTACACCTTC. Its translation is CASVRQGAYGYTF.

This clone was observed once. This sequence joins TRBV5-1 and TRBJ1-3; TRBD1 matches at 8 bases. The CDR3 has 16 amino acids. The ends lost 0 bases at V and 4 bases at J; junction bases unmatched: 6. CDR1 is SGHRS and CDR2 is YFSETQ in the germline V gene. In DNA, the CDR3 is TGCGCCAGCAGCTTGGCAGGGGGCCCTCGAGGAAACACCATATATTTT. It translates to CASSLAGGPRGNTIYF. The variable domain in full, with the rest retrieved from reference TRBV5-1 and TRBJ1-3, is KAGVTQTPRYLIKTRGQQVTLSCSPISGHRSVSWYQQTPGQGLQFLFEYFSETQRNKGNFPGRFSGRQFSNSRSEMNVSTLELGDSALYLCASSLAGGPRGNTIYFGEGSWLTVV.

The chain employs TRBV6-2 or TRBV6-3 and TRBJ1-5; 8 nucleotides align to TRBD1. V dropped 2 bases and J dropped 5; count of bases not matched to a gene: 5. The germline V gene encodes CDR1 MNHEY and CDR2 SVGEGT. The CDR3 runs 15 residues. This chain's CDR3 is CASSYRQGRDQPQHF. The CDR3 region has the DNA TGTGCCAGCAGTTACCGACAGGGGAGGGATCAGCCCCAGCATTTT.

The chain uses TRBV29-1 and TRBJ2-7; D is perhaps TRBD1 (6 bases). In germline, CDR1 is SQVTM, CDR2 ANQGSEA. V lost 7 bases and J 6 bases, leaving 16 bases between the germline ends. The CDR3 loop spans 12 amino acids. CDR3 in DNA: TGCAGCGAAGTAACAGGGATAGGCGAGCAGTACTTC. The encoded protein is CSEVTGIGEQYF.

V is TRBV29-1 and J is TRBJ1-2; 11 nucleotides match TRBD1. V was clipped by 4 bases and J by 8 bases; unmatched bases: 3. Germline-derived CDR1 and CDR2 are SQVTM and ANQGSEA. The CDR3 totals 12 residues. CDR3 bases: TGCAGCGTTGCGGACAGGGGGCTAGGCTACACCTTC. This encodes CSVADRGLGYTF.

This chain joins TRBV6-5 and TRBJ2-2, with 8 positions matching TRBD2. The CDR3 is 15 amino acids. The V segment lost 4 bases and the J segment 4 bases; nucleotides outside the gene matches: 5. The germline gives CDR1 MNHEY, CDR2 SVGAGI. CDR3 protein: CASSSGGAGTGELFF. The CDR3 nucleotides read TGTGCCAGCAGTTCCGGGGGGGCCGGCACCGGGGAGCTGTTTTTT.

The V call is TRBV27, the J call TRBJ2-2; a weak D match, TRBD1 (5 bases). The CDR3 consists of 14 residues. From germline, CDR1 is MNHEY and CDR2 SMNVEV (reference sequence). V lost 3 bases and J lost 7, with 12 bases in between. The CDR3 sequence: CASSFETASGELFF. In DNA, the CDR3 is TGTGCCAGCAGTTTTGAGACAGCTAGCGGGGAGCTGTTTTTT.